These 26 T cell receptor beta chains share one sample of origin, sequenced in a study of identifying expanded T cells in peripheral blood. The assay was immunoSEQ multiplex PCR, and TCRdb's table has in-frame clones only and misses some. This sample has 100,000 or so clones, with approximately 90% found just once. Sample: blood. The source is a person aged 18 to 70 in good health.

The V gene is TRBV5-4, the J gene TRBJ2-1; 11 positions match TRBD2. The CDR3 length is 16 residues. Germline trimming cut 4 bases from V and 4 bases from J; bases unmatched to any gene: 7. The germline V gene encodes CDR1 SGHNT and CDR2 YYREEE (reference sequence). In nucleotides, the CDR3 is TGTGCCAGCAGCCTGATCCTAGCGGGGGGTTACAATGAGCAGTTCTTC. Translating it yields CASSLILAGGYNEQFF.

With respect to this clone: The same CDR3 also results from other DNA sequences found in this sample. The gene calls are TRBV29-1 and TRBJ1-3; D call uncertain. CDR3 size: 11 residues. CDR1 is SQVTM, CDR2 ANQGSEA, per germline. The V end was cut by 3 bases, the J end by 3 bases, with 3 bases between. This CDR3 is CSVEVGNTIYF. CDR3 DNA: TGCAGCGTTGAGGTTGGAAACACCATATATTTT. Looking up the rest from reference TRBV29-1 and TRBJ1-3 gives the full variable domain: SAVISQKPSRDICQRGTSLTIQCQVDSQVTMMFWYRQQPGQSLTLIATANQGSEATYESGFVIDKFPISRPNLTFSTLTVSNMSPEDSSIYLCSVEVGNTIYFGEGSWLTVV.

The CDR3 DNA sequence: TGTGCCAGCAGCTTAGCTAGTGTGCGAGGCTACACCTTC. It encodes CASSLASVRGYTF. The genes are TRBV13 and TRBJ1-2; D gene ambiguous. This CDR3 is 13 amino acids long. Between the trimmed V and J ends, which lost 1 base and 8 bases, there was a span of 11 bases. Per the germline V gene, CDR1 is PRHDT and CDR2 is FYEKMQ (reference sequence).

This chain uses TRBV7-9 with TRBJ1-4; 7 bases match TRBD1. Germline V lookup: CDR1 SEHNR, CDR2 FQNEAQ (reference sequence). There are 14 residues in the CDR3. With 11 bases clipped from V and 6 bases from J, the junction kept 12 bases outside the gene matches. CDR3 DNA: TGTGCCGGGGCTGGATCCAGGGGGGATGAAAAACTGTTTTTT. Its translation: CAGAGSRGDEKLFF.

V gene TRBV10-2 combines with J gene TRBJ1-3, with D uncertain. Germline CDR1 reads WSHSY; CDR2 reads SAAADI. V was pared by 0 bases and J by 2 bases, with 8 bases between. CDR3 length: 15 amino acids. The CDR3 DNA is TGCGCCAGCAGTGAGTCACCGGGCCCTGGAAACACCATATATTTT. This codes for CASSESPGPGNTIYF.

This clone occurred a few times. The chain couples TRBV5-4 to TRBJ1-6, with D tentatively TRBD1 (6 bases). The CDR3 consists of 13 residues. V gave up 5 bases and J gave up 10 bases, with 13 bases separating them. The germline CDR1 and CDR2 sequences are SGHNT and YYREEE (reference sequence). The CDR3 nucleotides are TGTGCCAGCAGAGGACAGATCGGGTCACCCCTCCACTTT. The encoded protein is CASRGQIGSPLHF.

The chain combines TRBV6-1 with TRBJ1-5, with TRBD1 identical over 8 bases. Germline V CDR1 and CDR2: MNHNS, SASEGT. The trim removed 6 bases at V and 3 bases at J, leaving 7 bases unmatched. This CDR3 comprises 15 residues. CDR3 DNA sequence: TGTGCCAGCAGAGGACAGGGTTCCAACAATCAGCCCCAGCATTTT. Translation: CASRGQGSNNQPQHF.

The genes are TRBV19 and TRBJ1-1, with D perhaps TRBD1 (6 bases). CDR3 size: 14 residues. Between the trimmed V and J ends, which lost 5 bases and 4 bases, there was a span of 14 bases. Germline V CDR1 and CDR2: LNHDA, SQIVND (reference sequence). CDR3 sequence: CASSGVQGTTEAFF. CDR3 in DNA: TGTGCCAGTAGTGGCGTACAGGGAACCACTGAAGCTTTCTTT.

The J gene is TRBJ1-2, the V gene TRBV5-6; no clear D gene. The V gene lost 0 bases and the J gene lost 3 bases, with 9 bases spanning the gap. This CDR3 has 14 amino acids. Germline-derived CDR1 and CDR2 are SGHDT and YYEEEE. The CDR3 region has the DNA TGTGCCAGCAGCTTGGACGGTGGGGACTATGGCTACACCTTC. It codes for CASSLDGGDYGYTF.

This rearrangement joins TRBV30 to TRBJ1-1; D gene ambiguous. The V and J ends lost 4 bases and 6 bases respectively, with 12 bases between them. CDR1 and CDR2 (germline): GTSNPN, SVGIG (reference sequence). This CDR3 has 12 amino acids. The CDR3 here is CAWNGAGAEAFF. CDR3 DNA: TGTGCCTGGAACGGAGCTGGGGCTGAAGCTTTCTTT.

V gene TRBV18 combines with J gene TRBJ1-5; no clear D gene. The CDR3 spans 16 residues. Trimming stripped 1 base from V and 2 bases from J, with 12 bases between. Per the germline V gene, CDR1 is KGHSH and CDR2 is LQKENI. CDR3 sequence reads: CASSPRRAGGNQPQHF. The CDR3 DNA follows: TGTGCCAGCTCACCACGAAGGGCAGGTGGCAATCAGCCCCAGCATTTT.

V usage is TRBV29-1 and J usage is TRBJ1-2; 9 bases match TRBD1. V was pared by 5 bases and J by 3 bases, with 10 bases of the junction left unmatched. The CDR3 sequence is 15 residues long. Germline CDR1 reads SQVTM; CDR2 reads ANQGSEA. The CDR3: CSVTSPDRGDYGYTF. The CDR3 nucleotides are TGCAGCGTTACTTCCCCGGACAGGGGCGACTATGGCTACACCTTC. Together with reference TRBV29-1 and TRBJ1-2, the CDR3 gives the full variable domain: SAVISQKPSRDICQRGTSLTIQCQVDSQVTMMFWYRQQPGQSLTLIATANQGSEATYESGFVIDKFPISRPNLTFSTLTVSNMSPEDSSIYLCSVTSPDRGDYGYTFGSGTRLTVV.

This clone showed up just once. The chain links TRBV18 to TRBJ2-1, with a possible D match to TRBD2 (6 bases). Germline CDR1 KGHSH, CDR2 LQKENI. This CDR3 is 16 amino acids long. V was cut by 2 bases and J by 0 bases, with 11 bases left in between. CDR3 in amino acids: CASSPSSGSSYNEQFF. CDR3 in DNA: TGTGCCAGCTCACCAAGTTCCGGGAGCTCCTACAATGAGCAGTTCTTC.

The chain is built from TRBV19 and TRBJ2-7, with 7 bases fitting TRBD1. V dropped 3 bases and J dropped 4; count of bases not matched to a gene: 6. Germline-derived CDR1 and CDR2 are LNHDA and SQIVND (reference sequence). The length of the CDR3 is 14 residues. The CDR3 DNA sequence: TGTGCCAGTAGTATTAAGGACAGGTGGTACGAGCAGTACTTC. Protein: CASSIKDRWYEQYF.

V and J are TRBV5-5 and TRBJ2-1; D is unclear. The germline V gene has CDR1 SGHKS and CDR2 YYEKEE (reference sequence). V lost 0 bases and J 7 bases, leaving 8 bases between the germline ends. This CDR3 is 13 amino acids long. This CDR3 reads CASSLGFGNEQFF. Written as DNA, the CDR3 is TGTGCCAGCAGCTTGGGTTTTGGAAATGAGCAGTTCTTC.

The CDR3 nucleotides read TGTGCCAGCAGCACCTCCGGGACTAGCGGGGGGTCCTCCTACAATGAGCAGTTCTTC. Protein product: CASSTSGTSGGSSYNEQFF. This chain links TRBV11-2 with TRBJ2-1, with 15 nucleotides matching TRBD2. Germline values: CDR1 SGHAT, CDR2 FQNNGV. The CDR3 has 19 residues. Unmatched junction bases numbered 8, after V lost 5 bases and J lost 0 bases.

This clone appeared once. The rearrangement uses TRBV6-5 and TRBJ1-1, with D possibly matching TRBD1 (5 bases). Germline loops: CDR1 MNHEY, CDR2 SVGAGI. The CDR3 extends over 14 amino acids. Trimming cost V 7 bases and J 0 bases, with 12 bases left between them. CDR3 DNA: TGTGCCAGCACCGGGGCTCTCTTGAACACTGAAGCTTTCTTT. This encodes CASTGALLNTEAFF.

This clone was seen a single time. The CDR3 bases are TGTGCCAGTAGTATGTGGTCGGACCCCCAAGAGACCCAGTACTTC. It yields the protein CASSMWSDPQETQYF. The J gene is TRBJ2-5, the V gene TRBV19; D is uncertain. V was trimmed by 3 bases and J by 1 base, leaving 12 bases between them. CDR3 size: 15 residues. The germline V gene encodes CDR1 LNHDA and CDR2 SQIVND (reference sequence).

V is TRBV28 and J is TRBJ2-6; D not resolved. Trimming removed 3 bases from V and 2 bases from J, with 8 bases in between. The V gene's germline CDR1 is MDHEN and CDR2 SYDVKM. This CDR3 comprises 15 residues. This chain's CDR3 is CASSFIRAGANVLTF. CDR3 DNA sequence: TGTGCCAGCAGTTTTATAAGGGCTGGGGCCAACGTCCTGACTTTC. Drawing the rest from reference TRBV28 and TRBJ2-6, the complete variable domain is DVKVTQSSRYLVKRTGEKVFLECVQDMDHENMFWYRQDPGLGLRLIYFSYDVKMKEKGDIPEGYSVSREKKERFSLILESASTNQTSMYLCASSFIRAGANVLTFGAGSRLTVL.

This clone was counted once. The V and J genes are TRBV2 and TRBJ1-5; D unclear. Germline assignment: CDR1 SNHLY and CDR2 FYNNEI. V was trimmed by 8 bases and J by 4 bases, leaving 15 bases between them. The CDR3 contains 14 residues. The CDR3 sequence is CASSVFGVNQPQHF. Written as DNA, the CDR3 is TGTGCCAGCTCGGTTTTTGGTGTAAATCAGCCCCAGCATTTT.

The CDR3 DNA reads as TGTGCCAGCAGCGGTTACCCCACAGTTTTGGAGACCCAGTACTTC. The encoded protein is CASSGYPTVLETQYF. V is TRBV11-2 and J is TRBJ2-5, with D uncertain. This CDR3 is 15 amino acids long. Trimming pared 5 bases from V and 5 bases from J, leaving 18 bases between. Germline V CDR1 and CDR2: SGHAT, FQNNGV.

This chain joins TRBV2 and TRBJ2-3; tentatively, D is TRBD1 (6 bases). The CDR3 spans 11 residues. V lost 8 bases and J 9 bases, leaving 12 bases between the germline ends. In germline, CDR1 is SNHLY, CDR2 FYNNEI. CDR3 amino acids: CASGAGDTQYF. The DNA for the CDR3 is TGTGCCAGCGGGGCAGGGGACACGCAGTATTTT.

The chain carries TRBV12-5 and TRBJ2-5, with D tentatively TRBD2 (7 bases). The V end was cut by 7 bases, the J end by 7 bases, with 16 bases between. The CDR3 extends over 13 amino acids. CDR1 and CDR2 (germline): LGHNT, FRNRAP. The CDR3 loop is CASAEAGARTQYF. The DNA of the CDR3 is TGTGCTAGTGCCGAGGCGGGGGCACGGACCCAGTACTTC. The entire variable domain, with the rest obtained from reference TRBV12-5 and TRBJ2-5, is as follows: DARVTQTPRHKVTEMGQEVTMRCQPILGHNTVFWYRQTMMQGLELLAYFRNRAPLDDSGMPKDRFSAEMPDATLATLKIQPSEPRDSAVYFCASAEAGARTQYFGPGTRLLVL.

The chain carries TRBV27 and TRBJ1-1, with TRBD1 matching over 7 bases. V gave up 6 bases and J gave up 5 bases; unmatched junction bases: 6. Germline assignment: CDR1 MNHEY and CDR2 SMNVEV (reference sequence). The CDR3 spans 13 residues. The CDR3 here is CASRTGFKTEAFF. Here the CDR3 DNA reads TGTGCCAGCAGGACAGGGTTCAAGACTGAAGCTTTCTTT.

J is TRBJ1-1 and V is TRBV18; D gene ambiguous. This CDR3 is 17 amino acids long. Germline assignment: CDR1 KGHSH and CDR2 LQKENI. Trimming stripped 2 bases from V and 2 bases from J, with 18 bases between. CDR3 amino acids: CASSPSPVDWVNTEAFF. CDR3 nucleotide sequence: TGTGCCAGCTCACCATCGCCGGTAGACTGGGTTAACACTGAAGCTTTCTTT. Using reference TRBV18 and TRBJ1-1 for the parts outside the CDR3, the full variable domain is NAGVMQNPRHLVRRRGQEARLRCSPMKGHSHVYWYRQLPEEGLKFMVYLQKENIIDESGMPKERFSAEFPKEGPSILRIQQVVRGDSAAYFCASSPSPVDWVNTEAFFGQGTRLTVV.

The CDR3 region is CASSISGTGRAFF. CDR3 DNA sequence: TGTGCCAGTAGTATCTCGGGGACAGGGCGGGCTTTCTTT. The V gene is TRBV19, the J gene TRBJ1-1, with 9 bases matching TRBD1. V lost 3 bases to trimming and J lost 11 bases; unmatched junction nucleotides: 7. This CDR3 has 13 amino acids. The V gene's germline CDR1 is LNHDA and CDR2 SQIVND (reference sequence).